This T cell receptor (beta chain) appears in the sequencing data of a study of blood T cell repertoires in COVID-19. This CDR3 is 16 amino acids long. Per germline, CDR1 WNHNN and CDR2 SYGVQD (reference sequence). Trimming shortened V by 3 bases and J by 8 bases, and 20 bases separated the two germline ends. This table comes from immunoSEQ multiplex PCR, and its TCRdb copy is limited to in-frame clones, with some not included. This sample yields about 86,000 clones, of which roughly 90% are seen a single time; around 1.2% belongs to the top ten. The TCR originated in a woman between 45 and 65 years old with acute COVID-19. This rearrangement joins TRBV10-1 to TRBJ2-1; TRBD1 is a possible D gene (6 bases). Material for sequencing was PBMCs or T cells enriched from blood (not recorded which). The CDR3: CASSESSTLQGDEQFF. The DNA for the CDR3 is TGCGCCAGCAGTGAATCTTCCACGTTACAGGGAGATGAGCAGTTCTTC.